The entry below describes one T cell receptor beta chain. Germline CDR1 reads SNHLY; CDR2 reads FYNNEI. This CDR3 is built from 15 residues. Trimming pared 4 bases from V and 0 bases from J, leaving 7 bases between. The data derive from a study of shared clonotypes between healthy human individuals. The data were produced by immunoSEQ multiplex PCR, yet TCRdb's version contains in-frame clones alone and is incomplete. Of about 2.4 million clones listed, 80% to 95% are singletons. This sequence was found in a man aged 18-30 years in good health. Some clones in this sample may be carry-over from other donors' samples. The specimen sequenced was naive CD4+ T cells from PBMCs. Subset: CD45RA+ positively selected. The V call is TRBV2, the J call TRBJ2-6, with D unclear. The CDR3 sequence is CASSAHPSGANVLTF. The CDR3 DNA reads TGTGCCAGCAGTGCCCACCCCTCTGGGGCCAACGTCCTGACTTTC.